Listed below are T cell receptor beta chains from one sample, sequenced in a study of blood T cell repertoires in COVID-19. The table came from immunoSEQ multiplex PCR; TCRdb's copy has only in-frame clones and leaves some out. This sample carries tens of thousands of clones, around four fifths of them seen once, and the ten largest clones take roughly 18%. The material sequenced was peripheral blood. Source of these receptors: a woman over 75 with acute or convalescent COVID-19. Both conserved end residues are part of each CDR3. D genes are given only for firm matches. Some rows mark clone size as missing; the rest say once, few, many or name a class of expanded clone.

TRBJ1-5 TRBV27 NA TRBD1 CASSLSPGQGAGGNQPQHF TGTGCCAGCAGTTTAAGCCCCGGACAGGGGGCAGGGGGCAATCAGCCCCAGCATTTT
TRBJ1-2 TRBV11-1 NA NA CASSLTDSYGYTF TGTGCCAGCAGCTTAACCGACAGCTATGGCTACACCTTC
TRBJ2-7 TRBV7-2 NA TRBD1 CASSSGGEQYF TGTGCCAGCAGCTCAGGGGGCGAGCAGTACTTC
TRBJ1-1 TRBV19 NA TRBD1 CASSMDREAFF TGTGCCAGTAGTATGGACAGGGAAGCTTTCTTT
TRBJ1-2 TRBV7-3 NA NA CASSFTTVLYGYTF TGTGCCAGCAGCTTCACGACAGTGCTCTATGGCTACACCTTC
TRBJ1-5 TRBV6-5 NA TRBD1 CASSSDRGKNQPQHF TGTGCCAGCAGCTCCGACAGGGGAAAAAATCAGCCCCAGCATTTT
TRBJ2-7 TRBV7-9 once NA CASSFRGHEQYF TGTGCCAGCAGCTTCAGGGGACACGAGCAGTACTTC
TRBJ2-2 TRBV14 NA NA CASSQGRMNTGELFF TGTGCCAGCAGCCAGGGGAGAATGAACACCGGGGAGCTGTTTTTT
TRBJ2-1 TRBV24-1 NA TRBD1 CATRDAGGGEQFF TGTGCCACACGAGACGCAGGGGGCGGTGAGCAGTTCTTC
TRBJ1-1 TRBV6-1 NA NA CASSDGTEVSNTEAFF TGTGCCAGCAGTGACGGGACTGAGGTGTCGAACACTGAAGCTTTCTTT
TRBJ1-1 TRBV2 NA TRBD1 CASSDRAYRGAFF TGTGCCAGCAGTGATAGGGCGTACAGGGGGGCTTTCTTT
TRBJ1-1 TRBV7-6 NA NA CASSLRGGATATEAFF TGTGCCAGCAGCCTGAGGGGGGGGGCAACGGCCACTGAAGCTTTCTTT
TRBJ2-3 TRBV29-1 NA TRBD2 CSVDLAGADTQYF TGCAGCGTAGATTTAGCGGGAGCAGATACGCAGTATTTT
TRBJ2-5 TRBV6-5 NA NA CASTRAAPGETQYF TGTGCCAGCACTAGGGCAGCGCCAGGGGAGACCCAGTACTTC
TRBJ2-1 TRBV11-2 NA TRBD2 CASSSSPLAGVQFF TGTGCCAGCAGCTCGAGCCCTCTAGCGGGGGTGCAGTTCTTC
TRBJ2-1 TRBV20-1 once NA CSASPAGARSEQFF TGCAGTGCTAGTCCGGCGGGGGCTAGGTCGGAGCAGTTCTTC
TRBJ2-7 TRBV27 NA NA CASLRAGSYEQYF TGTGCCAGCTTGCGGGCGGGCTCCTACGAGCAGTACTTC
TRBJ2-7 TRBV5-6 NA TRBD2 CASTPFGTSGRAYEQYF TGTGCCAGCACCCCTTTTGGGACTAGCGGGAGGGCCTACGAGCAGTACTTC
TRBJ1-1 TRBV6-5 NA TRBD1 CASSYSTGEVNTEAFF TGTGCCAGCAGTTACTCGACAGGGGAGGTGAACACTGAAGCTTTCTTT
TRBJ2-1 TRBV3-1/TRBV3-2 NA TRBD2 CASSQPSGVSSYNEQFF TGTGCCAGCAGCCAGCCTAGCGGGGTGAGCTCCTACAATGAGCAGTTCTTC
TRBJ2-3 TRBV20-1 NA NA CSASPSRVRGDTQYF TGCAGTGCTAGTCCCTCGAGGGTCAGAGGAGATACGCAGTATTTT
TRBJ1-1 TRBV3-1/TRBV3-2 NA NA CASSQGQVVTEAFF TGTGCCAGCAGCCAAGGACAGGTTGTCACTGAAGCTTTCTTT